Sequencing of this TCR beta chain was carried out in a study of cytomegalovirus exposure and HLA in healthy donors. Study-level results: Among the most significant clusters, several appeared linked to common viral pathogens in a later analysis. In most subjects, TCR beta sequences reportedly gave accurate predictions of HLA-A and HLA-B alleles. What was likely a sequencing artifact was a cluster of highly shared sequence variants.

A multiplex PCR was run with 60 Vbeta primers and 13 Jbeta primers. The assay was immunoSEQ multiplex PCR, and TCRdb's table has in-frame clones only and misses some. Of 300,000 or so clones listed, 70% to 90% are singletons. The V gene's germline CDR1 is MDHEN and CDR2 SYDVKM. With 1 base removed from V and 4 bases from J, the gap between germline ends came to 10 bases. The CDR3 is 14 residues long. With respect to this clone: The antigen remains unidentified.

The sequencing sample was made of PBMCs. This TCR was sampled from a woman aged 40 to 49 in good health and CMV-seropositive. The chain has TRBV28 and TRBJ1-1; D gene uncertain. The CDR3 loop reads CASSLYRDSTEAFF. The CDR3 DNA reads TGTGCCAGCAGTTTATATCGGGATAGCACTGAAGCTTTCTTT. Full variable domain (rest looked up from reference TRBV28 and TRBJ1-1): DVKVTQSSRYLVKRTGEKVFLECVQDMDHENMFWYRQDPGLGLRLIYFSYDVKMKEKGDIPEGYSVSREKKERFSLILESASTNQTSMYLCASSLYRDSTEAFFGQGTRLTVV.